What follows is one T cell receptor beta chain and its context. Germline and junction disagree at one end, which may indicate a read error. This sample stems from a study of T cells in Graves' hyperthyroidism and ophthalmopathy. The germline V gene encodes CDR1 KGHSY and CDR2 FQNENV. This CDR3 spans 13 amino acids. TCR beta CDR3 regions were amplified from RNA. The HTBI primer set drove a first-round RT-PCR of the TCR CDR3. MiXCR, run by TCRdb on the multiplex PCR reads, gives a single entry per CDR3 protein. The sample lists approximately 700,000 distinct CDR3 sequences, just under 45% seen once, with less than 9.5% in the top ten.

Sequencing used peripheral blood or thyroid tissue (not recorded which). This sequence originates from an adult man with Graves' disease, either hyperthyroidism or ophthalmopathy (not recorded which). The V gene is TRBV16, the J gene TRBJ1-2, with 7 bases matching TRBD1. The CDR3 loop reads CARSQGQVYGYTF. DNA for the CDR3: TGTGCCCGCAGCCAAGGACAGGTCTATGGCTACACCTTC.